This T cell receptor (beta chain) was found in a study of prognosis after radiotherapy for stage I lung cancer (dated by TCRdb to the early 2020s). Concerning the study at large: Between April 2018 and January 2019, over 15 patients with stage I NSCLC were enrolled in Nanjing, China. After SBRT, distant metastases developed in about 20% of the 19 patients at a median of around 7 months, while the remaining 15 patients had no significant progression. The study sequenced around 40 blood samples from some 19 patients, one before and one after SBRT per patient. There were 15 or so patients with newly diagnosed primary stage I lung tumors and roughly five patients with oligometastatic NSCLC after surgical resection of the primary tumor. Every patient was regarded as medically inoperable, because of comorbidities in over 10 cases and refusal of surgery in over five cases. Some 11 patients had adenocarcinoma and seven had squamous cell carcinoma as the tumor histology. No patient received concurrent therapy alongside SBRT. Image-guided IMRT or VMAT was used to deliver SBRT in 3 to 5 fractions at a biologically effective dose of at least 100 Gy. The cohort comprised 10 to 15 men and about six women with a median age of roughly 69 years, ranging from roughly 53 to 95 years. This study profiled peripheral blood TCR beta repertoires from stage I NSCLC patients before and after stereotactic body radiotherapy and linked the repertoires to distant failure.

A history of other malignancies or of prior chemotherapy or radiotherapy was absent in all patients, and node-negative disease was shown on CT and PET/CT in all patients. At each of the two time points, 5.5 to 7.5 milliliters of peripheral venous blood were collected into EDTA tubes. Ficoll-Paque Plus density-gradient centrifugation was used to isolate PBMCs. Right after collection, samples were placed at -80 degrees C and kept there until analysis. The paper's findings and limits, for the study overall: Whether the expanded TCR clones were tumor-specific was not determined. The study was limited by its small cohort and short follow-up, and the findings require independent validation. TRBV and TRBJ usage frequencies reportedly varied with metastasis status, involving two V genes at baseline and about 10 V and two J genes after SBRT. Post-SBRT Shannon entropy and its change from baseline were lower in patients who developed distant metastases; baseline Shannon entropy was not associated with metastases. None of the reported P values were adjusted for multiple comparisons. A decrease in unique TCR clone counts was observed after SBRT (median about 10,000 before versus several thousand after; Wilcoxon paired P=0.011).

The germline V gene encodes CDR1 DFQATT and CDR2 SNEGSKA (reference sequence). From the cysteine through the phenylalanine, the CDR3 covers 18 amino acids. Left in the record is the CDR3 DNA by itself, 54 bases read in frame from the first base. The germline V and J ends show losses of 2 bases and 1 base respectively, and no gene match explains 9 bases of the junction. Many counts were recorded for this clonotype. Which antigen it targets is not known. No much larger clone is present one base from it, and per-base qualities are unavailable. Two rounds of multiplex PCR were used to amplify the TCR beta CDR3 region from genomic DNA. In the first round of PCR, primers specific to each TRBV and TRBJ gene were used, and the primer sequences are filed in Chinese patent CN105087789A. The second PCR round used universal primers. The Roche High Pure PCR Template Preparation Kit was used to extract genomic DNA from frozen PBMCs. The libraries underwent paired-end sequencing with 151 bp reads on an Illumina HiSeq 3000. In the authors' own workflow: CutAdapt was used to discard raw reads that did not contain the multiplex PCR primer sequences. PEAR was used to merge high-quality paired reads into contigs. By aligning each contig to reference sequences, MiXCR assigned the TRB V, D and J gene segments to that contig. CDR3 sequences were clustered by base quality and sequence similarity to remove sequencing errors. Shannon entropy, normalized by the natural log of the productive TCR sequence number, served as the measure of diversity. Clonality was computed as one minus the ratio of Shannon entropy to the natural log of the number of unique clonotypes. Progression-free survival cut-offs for repertoire metrics were chosen using the Youden index of ROC curves, with analyses run in R 3.5.3. TCRdb reprocessed the public reads (quality trimming at Q25 with fastp, clone calling with MiXCR) and kept in-frame beta chains. Identical CDR3 proteins give one entry, which carries the most common genes and DNA. The V and J calls and clone size come from TCRdb's table, not from the authors' own analysis. The sample table contains fewer than 20,000 distinct CDR3 sequences; only one count was recorded for 44% of them. The leading ten clones occupy roughly two fifths of the sample.

The receptor's source is a donor over 45 with non-small cell lung cancer. The chain uses TRBV20-1 and TRBJ2-6, with TRBD1 matching 9 junction bases. Sequenced here: PBMCs, sampled before or after stereotactic body radiation therapy (not recorded which). CDR3 sequence: CSARPSTGGFSGANVLTF. The nucleotide sequence reads as follows: TGCAGTGCTAGACCCTCTACAGGGGGCTTTTCTGGGGCCAACGTCCTGACTTTC.